One sample yielded the 23 T cell receptor beta chains listed below, sequenced in a study of blood T cell repertoires in COVID-19. Profiled with immunoSEQ multiplex PCR; TCRdb holds only in-frame clones, not every one. The data contain roughly 180,000 clones, around 77% of them singletons. The source material was peripheral blood. The receptor set was obtained from a man between 60 and 70 years old with active or convalescent COVID-19.

The rearrangement joins TRBV6-6 to TRBJ2-1, with TRBD1 as a possible D gene (5 bases). Looked up from germline, CDR1 is MNHNY and CDR2 is SVGAGI (reference sequence). The CDR3 runs 16 residues. Trimming stripped 1 base from V and 6 bases from J, with 16 bases between. The CDR3 DNA follows: TGTGCCAGCAGTTACTGGATAGGGGCCTTGAGCAATGAGCAGTTCTTC. Residues: CASSYWIGALSNEQFF.

The genes are TRBV18 and TRBJ1-1; TRBD1 is a possible D gene (6 bases). V dropped 1 base and J dropped 1 base, with 7 bases sitting between them. The CDR3 covers 14 residues. Germline V gene lookup returns CDR1 KGHSH and CDR2 LQKENI. This CDR3 is CASSPLRGNTEAFF. The CDR3 DNA is TGTGCCAGCTCACCACTCAGGGGGAACACTGAAGCTTTCTTT. Together with reference TRBV18 and TRBJ1-1, the CDR3 gives the full variable domain: NAGVMQNPRHLVRRRGQEARLRCSPMKGHSHVYWYRQLPEEGLKFMVYLQKENIIDESGMPKERFSAEFPKEGPSILRIQQVVRGDSAAYFCASSPLRGNTEAFFGQGTRLTVV.

The genes are TRBV4-1 and TRBJ2-7; weak D call: TRBD1 (5 bases). This CDR3 has 13 amino acids. From germline, CDR1 is MGHRA and CDR2 YSYEKL. The ends were cut back, 1 base at V and 6 bases at J, with 10 bases in the middle. CDR3 DNA sequence: TGCGCCAGCAGCCAAGTAGACAGTGGCGAGCAGTACTTC. It yields the protein CASSQVDSGEQYF.

Here the CDR3 DNA reads TGTGCCAGCAGCCAAGCAAACACTGAAGCTTTCTTT. Translation gives CASSQANTEAFF. This sequence joins TRBV5-4 and TRBJ1-1; no clear D gene. With 4 bases removed from V and 2 bases from J, the gap between germline ends came to 6 bases. Germline CDR1 reads SGHNT; CDR2 reads YYREEE (reference sequence). The CDR3 covers 12 residues.

The chain carries TRBV7-8 and TRBJ2-1, with TRBD1 matching 8 bases. CDR3 length equals 17 residues. The germline CDR1 and CDR2 sequences are SGHVS and FQNEAQ. Trimming at V came to 2 bases and at J to 5 bases, leaving 11 bases not matched to a gene. Here the CDR3 reads CASSLSPGTGAHNEQFF. DNA of the CDR3: TGTGCCAGCAGCTTATCCCCCGGGACAGGAGCCCACAATGAGCAGTTCTTC.

The chain is built from TRBV19 and TRBJ2-2, with TRBD2 matching over 7 bases. Germline V gene data show CDR1 as LNHDA and CDR2 as SQIVND (reference sequence). There are 13 residues in the CDR3. Trimming cost V 6 bases and J 12 bases; bases outside gene matches: 10. The CDR3: CASRTTSAGKLFF. CDR3 in DNA: TGTGCCAGTAGGACTACTAGCGCCGGAAAGCTGTTTTTT.

The chain is built from TRBV23-1 and TRBJ1-1; 7 nucleotides align to TRBD1. Being an ORF, TRBV23-1 has a function that is uncertain. CDR3 length: 14 amino acids. Here the CDR3 DNA reads TGCGCGTCCGGGACAGTACCTCCTCGGACTGAAGCTTTCTTT. The encoded protein is CASGTVPPRTEAFF.

This rearrangement joins TRBV6-4 to TRBJ2-1; D remains ambiguous. V was shortened by 5 bases and J by 1 base, with 12 bases between the two germline ends. CDR3 length equals 15 residues. Per germline, CDR1 MRHNA and CDR2 SNTAGT. DNA of the CDR3: TGTGCCAGCAGTAGGCTGGCTAGTTCCTACAATGAGCAGTTCTTC. It yields the protein CASSRLASSYNEQFF.

The V call is TRBV19, the J call TRBJ2-7; D might be TRBD1 (6 bases). The germline V and J ends were trimmed by 3 bases and 4 bases, with 13 bases remaining between them. CDR1 LNHDA and CDR2 SQIVND come from the germline V gene (reference sequence). The CDR3 consists of 14 residues. CDR3 sequence: CASSIRQGRYEQYF. The CDR3 DNA reads as TGTGCCAGTAGTATCCGGCAGGGGAGATACGAGCAGTACTTC.

About this clone: Relative to the germline gene, one junction end is altered; a read error may explain this. The chain joins TRBV7-9 to TRBJ2-1; TRBD2 is a possible D gene (5 bases). Germline CDR1 and CDR2: SEHNR and FQNEAQ (reference sequence). This CDR3 region has 15 residues. The CDR3 region has the DNA TGTGCCAGCAGCTTAGCCGCGGGTTCCTTCAATGAGCAGTTCTTC. Protein product: CASSLAAGSFNEQFF. Supplemented by reference TRBV7-9 and TRBJ2-1, the full variable domain reads DTGVSQNPRHKITKRGQNVTFRCDPISEHNRLYWYRQTLGQGPEFLTYFQNEAQLEKSRLLSDRFSAERPKGSFSTLEIQRTEQGDSAMYLCASSLAAGSFNEQFFGPGTRLTVL.

V usage is TRBV18 and J usage is TRBJ1-5; TRBD1 aligns across 7 bases. Germline loops: CDR1 KGHSH, CDR2 LQKENI. Trimming took 4 bases from V and 3 from J; bases not matched to a gene: 3. The CDR3 covers 14 residues. The DNA for the CDR3 is TGTGCCAGCTCACAGACAGGGCCCAATCAGCCCCAGCATTTT. Its translation is CASSQTGPNQPQHF.

This chain uses TRBV7-8 with TRBJ1-5; D possibly corresponds to TRBD1 (5 bases). V lost 5 bases to trimming and J lost 6 bases, with 17 bases between them. CDR1 and CDR2 (germline): SGHVS, FQNEAQ. CDR3 length: 15 residues. The CDR3 is CASSTPGLGAQPQHF. The CDR3 DNA reads TGTGCCAGCAGCACCCCAGGTTTAGGGGCTCAGCCCCAGCATTTT. Variable domain in full (rest from reference TRBV7-8 and TRBJ1-5): GAGVSQSPRYKVAKRGQDVALRCDPISGHVSLFWYQQALGQGPEFLTYFQNEAQLDKSGLPSDRFFAERPEGSVSTLKIQRTQQEDSAVYLCASSTPGLGAQPQHFGDGTRLSIL.

The chain has TRBV7-2 and TRBJ1-1; possibly TRBD1 for D (5 bases). The CDR3 contains 17 residues. Germline-derived CDR1 and CDR2 are SGHTA and FQGNSA. V was shortened by 5 bases and J by 4 bases, with 23 bases between the two germline ends. The CDR3 DNA reads TGTGCCAGCAGCCCTCAAAGCGGGGGGTTATGGTTCACTGAAGCTTTCTTT. Protein product: CASSPQSGGLWFTEAFF.

The rearrangement uses TRBV3-1 (or the pseudogene TRBV3-2) and TRBJ2-7; 7 positions agree with TRBD1. The J segment lost 4 bases and the V segment lost 2 bases, leaving 11 bases of the junction unmatched. CDR1 and CDR2 from the germline V gene are LGHDT and YNNKEL (reference sequence). This CDR3 is 16 amino acids long. This chain's CDR3 is CASSQRNGTEPYEQYF. CDR3 DNA: TGTGCCAGCAGCCAAAGGAACGGGACAGAACCTTACGAGCAGTACTTC.

CDR3 residues: CASGLPYNEQFF. As DNA, the CDR3 is TGTGCCAGTGGGCTGCCTTACAATGAGCAGTTCTTC. The V gene is TRBV19, the J gene TRBJ2-1; D gene uncertain. Germline V gene data show CDR1 as LNHDA and CDR2 as SQIVND (reference sequence). The V gene lost 8 bases and the J gene lost 4 bases, with 9 bases spanning the gap. The CDR3 runs to 12 residues.

J is TRBJ1-4 and V is TRBV9, with D unclear. Trimming cost V 2 bases and J 3 bases, with 11 bases left between them. Per the germline V gene, CDR1 is SGDLS and CDR2 is YYNGEE. The CDR3 consists of 15 residues. CDR3 DNA sequence: TGTGCCAGCAGCGTCTACGGAGGAGCTAATGAAAAACTGTTTTTT. Residues: CASSVYGGANEKLFF.

With regard to this clone: Other DNA sequences within the sample encode an identical CDR3. This sequence joins TRBV6-5 and TRBJ1-2, with D perhaps matching TRBD1 (6 bases). The CDR3 is made up of 14 amino acids. Germline loops: CDR1 MNHEY, CDR2 SVGAGI. V lost 0 bases, J lost 1 base, and 6 bases lay in between. The CDR3 DNA reads TGTGCCAGCAGTTACTCACAGGGTAACTATGGCTACACCTTC. It translates to CASSYSQGNYGYTF.

The chain employs TRBV7-2 and TRBJ2-2, with TRBD1 matching over 8 bases. Germline loops: CDR1 SGHTA, CDR2 FQGNSA. CDR3 length: 14 amino acids. Germline trimming cut 6 bases from V and 4 bases from J; bases unmatched to any gene: 4. The CDR3: CASRRDRRTGELFF. As DNA, the CDR3 is TGTGCCAGCAGACGGGACAGGCGCACCGGGGAGCTGTTTTTT.

The chain carries TRBV2 and TRBJ1-2, with a possible D match to TRBD1 (5 bases). Germline V lookup: CDR1 SNHLY, CDR2 FYNNEI. The CDR3 is 15 residues long. Deletions cut 5 bases from V and 8 bases from J, with 21 bases between. The DNA for the CDR3 is TGTGCCAGCAGTTCTCTAGGGCGGGGGACTGACGGCTACACCTTC. It translates to CASSSLGRGTDGYTF.

This sequence joins TRBV2 and TRBJ1-5, with D perhaps matching TRBD1 (5 bases). There are 14 residues in the CDR3. CDR1 and CDR2 (germline): SNHLY, FYNNEI. V was cut by 1 base and J by 4 bases, with 8 bases left in between. CDR3 sequence: CASSEGRGNQPQHF. As DNA, the CDR3 is TGTGCCAGCAGTGAAGGTAGGGGAAATCAGCCCCAGCATTTT.

The J gene is TRBJ1-4, the V gene TRBV29-1; 7 nucleotides agree with TRBD1. The CDR3 totals 13 residues. The V gene's germline CDR1 is SQVTM and CDR2 ANQGSEA. The V gene end was trimmed by 3 bases and the J gene end by 2 bases; junction bases not matched to a gene: 0. Here the CDR3 reads CSVETGTNEKLFF. CDR3 DNA: TGCAGCGTTGAGACAGGGACTAATGAAAAACTGTTTTTT.

The J gene is TRBJ2-1, the V gene TRBV3-1 (or the pseudogene TRBV3-2); possible D gene TRBD1, 6 bases. CDR3 length equals 14 residues. V was pared by 0 bases and J by 6 bases, with 9 bases between. The germline V gene has CDR1 LGHDT and CDR2 YNNKEL (reference sequence). CDR3 nucleotide sequence: TGTGCCAGCAGCCAAGACCAGGGGCCCAATGAGCAGTTCTTC. Translating gives CASSQDQGPNEQFF.

The chain has TRBV20-1 and TRBJ2-3; TRBD2 might be the D (6 bases). From germline, CDR1 is DFQATT and CDR2 SNEGSKA (reference sequence). Trimming took off 3 bases at V and 3 bases at J, with 10 bases between the two ends. The CDR3 length is 13 residues. The CDR3 here is CSASPRGTDTQYF. The CDR3 DNA follows: TGCAGTGCTAGTCCCCGGGGGACAGATACGCAGTATTTT.